This TCR beta chain appears in the sequencing data of a study of cytomegalovirus exposure and HLA in healthy donors. Amplification used 60 Vbeta primers and 13 Jbeta primers. The repertoire was sequenced with immunoSEQ multiplex PCR; TCRdb's copy has only in-frame clones and lacks some. The data show roughly 180,000 clones, about four fifths seen once. For this clone: Its antigen is as yet unknown.

The study, taken as a whole, reports: Apart from CMV serostatus, no immune exposure information was available. HLA alleles showed associations with roughly 17,000 TCR beta sequences in a later analysis, at a 0.05 false discovery rate. Researchers reportedly found TCR beta sequences accurately predicted most subjects' HLA-A and HLA-B alleles.

The specimen sequenced was PBMCs. The clonotype originates from a female donor in good health and CMV-seronegative.

Here the CDR3 reads CASSLSLGTGGAGANVLTF. CDR3 sequence (DNA): TGTGCCAGCAGTTTATCCCTAGGGACAGGAGGAGCTGGGGCCAACGTCCTGACTTTC. This chain uses TRBV27 with TRBJ2-6; 8 positions agree with TRBD1. The germline V gene has CDR1 MNHEY and CDR2 SMNVEV (reference sequence). The CDR3 runs 19 residues. J was trimmed by 2 bases and V by 0 bases; bases with no gene match: 9.